A selection of T cell receptor beta chains follows, all from one sample in a study of blood T cell repertoires in COVID-19. Some clones are missing from TCRdb's copy, which holds only in-frame ones; the method was immunoSEQ multiplex PCR. The sample lists some 50,000 clones; around 79% were seen once. The sample consisted of peripheral blood. These receptors came from a human donor in a cohort sampled during active COVID-19. The CDR3 runs from the conserved cysteine through the conserved F or W. Some rows have no size entry. The others give once, few or many, or a class for an expanded clone.

clone_size v_call cdr3_aa
medium-sized TRBV27 CASSPTDSNQPQHF
few TRBV5-1 CASSPGLAGVKGTSYEQYF
- TRBV20-1 CSASVQGGYEQYF
- TRBV11-2 CASSLGGFSTYGYTF
- TRBV6-5 CASSKQGYENYGYTF
- TRBV15 CATSRATDSYEQYF
- TRBV10-3 CAISESEQGAYEQYF
- TRBV9 CASSTTGAKNQPQHF
- TRBV5-1 CASSLSASAGEQYF
- TRBV5-1 CASSPWTSGGEQYF
- TRBV6-5 CASSFNRGTYYGYTF
- TRBV27 CASGYGTFSYEQYF
- TRBV11-3 CASSLKQGGWQFF
- TRBV7-2 CASSPGEITDTQYF
- TRBV20-1 CSASGQGYEQYF
- TRBV11-2 CASSFTRSGSGEQYF
- TRBV10-3 CAISEGGFSDGTDTQYF
- TRBV28 CASSLCHPGGRGVSGREEEQYF
- TRBV5-1 CASSLRSGSYPTTYEQYF
- TRBV18 CASSRGAANTGELFF
once TRBV18 CASSHKNTGRAISGTEAFF
- TRBV7-2 CASSDRGGLYGYTF